One and the same sample provided the 23 T cell receptor beta chains below, sequenced in a study of blood T cell repertoires in COVID-19. This table comes from immunoSEQ multiplex PCR, and its TCRdb copy is limited to in-frame clones, with some not included. Of under 150,000 clones listed, approximately 87% were seen once; the top ten hold 2% to 2.5%. Sequenced sample: peripheral blood. The source is a man younger than 45 with acute or convalescent COVID-19.

V is TRBV6-6 and J is TRBJ1-2; D ambiguous. This CDR3 region has 12 residues. The V end lost 1 base, the J end lost 11 bases, and 11 bases lay between the germline ends. Germline V gene lookup returns CDR1 MNHNY and CDR2 SVGAGI (reference sequence). The CDR3 protein is CASSYYGAPYTF. CDR3 sequence (DNA): TGTGCCAGCAGTTACTACGGAGCGCCGTACACCTTC.

CDR3 amino acids: CASSEQSHNSPLHF. The CDR3 DNA reads as TGTGCCAGCAGTGAACAGTCCCATAATTCACCCCTCCACTTT. V usage is TRBV6-4 and J usage is TRBJ1-6; D is ambiguous. V was clipped by 3 bases and J by 5 bases, with 8 bases between them. CDR1 and CDR2 from the germline V gene are MRHNA and SNTAGT. The CDR3 loop spans 14 amino acids.

The chain has TRBV10-3 and TRBJ1-6; 8 positions match TRBD1. Germline CDR1 reads ENHRY; CDR2 reads SYGVKD. V was clipped by 2 bases and J by 7 bases; unmatched bases: 1. The CDR3 extends over 14 amino acids. CDR3 in DNA: TGTGCCATCAGTGAGGGACAGGGAAATTCACCCCTCCACTTT. The encoded protein is CAISEGQGNSPLHF.

The V call is TRBV6-5, the J call TRBJ2-7, with 7 bases matching TRBD2. Germline trimming cut 5 bases from V and 2 bases from J; bases unmatched to any gene: 9. Germline V CDR1 and CDR2: MNHEY, SVGAGI. The CDR3 contains 15 residues. The CDR3 sequence is CASSRDYGPTYEQYF. The CDR3 coding sequence is TGTGCCAGCAGTAGGGACTATGGACCTACCTACGAGCAGTACTTC.

The chain employs TRBV5-4 and TRBJ2-5, with D possibly matching TRBD1 (6 bases). Germline V CDR1 and CDR2: SGHNT, YYREEE (reference sequence). The CDR3 loop spans 14 amino acids. V dropped 1 base and J dropped 3 bases, with 10 bases sitting between them. CDR3 in DNA: TGTGCCAGCAGCTTGATGGCAGGGGAAGAGACCCAGTACTTC. Its protein product is CASSLMAGEETQYF.

CDR3 amino acids: CASSLRTLNSPLHF. DNA for the CDR3: TGTGCCAGCAGTCTACGGACACTTAATTCACCCCTCCACTTT. This chain connects TRBV6-5 to TRBJ1-6; the D gene is possibly TRBD1 (5 bases). Trimming left V 5 bases short and J 6 bases short, with 11 bases between. The germline CDR1 and CDR2 sequences are MNHEY and SVGAGI. This CDR3 has 14 residues.

V is TRBV4-3 and J is TRBJ1-2; 8 nucleotides match TRBD1. CDR3 size: 13 residues. Losses at the gene ends were 1 base for V and 7 bases for J; bases not matched to a gene: 2. Germline V gene lookup returns CDR1 LGHNA and CDR2 YSLEER. CDR3 loop: CASSQVQGAGYTF. CDR3 DNA: TGCGCCAGCAGCCAAGTCCAGGGGGCTGGCTACACCTTC.

This rearrangement joins TRBV3-1 (or the pseudogene TRBV3-2) to TRBJ1-2; TRBD1 matches 7 bases. The CDR3 covers 15 residues. Germline V gene lookup returns CDR1 LGHDT and CDR2 YNNKEL (reference sequence). Losses at the gene ends were 4 bases for V and 8 bases for J; bases not matched to a gene: 13. CDR3 sequence: CASSPRTGERWGYTF. In DNA form, the CDR3 reads TGTGCCAGCAGCCCCCGGACAGGAGAAAGGTGGGGCTACACCTTC.

This sequence joins TRBV3-1 (or the pseudogene TRBV3-2) and TRBJ2-7; 7 positions agree with TRBD1. The V and J ends lost 6 bases and 7 bases, in that order; junction bases with no gene match: 12. The germline gives CDR1 LGHDT, CDR2 YNNKEL (reference sequence). The CDR3 length is 14 residues. CDR3 nucleotide sequence: TGTGCCAGCAGACAGGGGACCAATTCCGGGGAGCAGTACGTC. Its translation is CASRQGTNSGEQYV.

V gene TRBV4-1 combines with J gene TRBJ1-2, with 7 bases that match TRBD1. The V and J ends lost 3 bases and 4 bases, in that order; junction bases with no gene match: 5. Germline-derived CDR1 and CDR2 are MGHRA and YSYEKL. The CDR3 is 14 residues long. CDR3 DNA sequence: TGCGCCAGCAGCCAGACAGGGATAAGCTATGGCTACACCTTC. Its protein product is CASSQTGISYGYTF.

To note about this clone: This sample includes further DNA sequences coding for the same CDR3. J is TRBJ2-5 and V is TRBV5-1, with D perhaps TRBD1 (6 bases). With 5 bases removed from V and 2 bases from J, the gap between germline ends came to 10 bases. Germline V gene data show CDR1 as SGHRS and CDR2 as YFSETQ. The CDR3 loop spans 13 amino acids. Written as DNA, the CDR3 is TGCGCCAGCAGTCCCGGACAGCAAGAGACCCAGTACTTC. This translates into CASSPGQQETQYF.

The J gene is TRBJ1-1, the V gene TRBV29-1; D might be TRBD1 (6 bases). The CDR3 contains 13 residues. Per germline, CDR1 SQVTM and CDR2 ANQGSEA. The CDR3 region has the DNA TGCAGTGGTACGAAGGGGGGGGACTCTGAAGCTTTCTTT. It translates to CSGTKGGDSEAFF.

This clone came up once. The genes are TRBV9 and TRBJ1-2, with 8 bases matching TRBD1. The CDR3 sequence is 14 residues long. V was clipped by 0 bases and J by 6 bases; unmatched bases: 4. Germline assignment: CDR1 SGDLS and CDR2 YYNGEE. The CDR3 nucleotides are TGTGCCAGCAGCGTAGGGACAGGGCAGAATGGCTACACCTTC. Protein: CASSVGTGQNGYTF.

The gene calls are TRBV4-1 and TRBJ2-7; D is possibly TRBD1 (5 bases). Trimming cost V 1 base and J 1 base, with 8 bases left between them. This CDR3 has 14 residues. Germline V gives CDR1 MGHRA, CDR2 YSYEKL. This CDR3 reads CASSQGQGSYEQYV. CDR3 nucleotides: TGCGCCAGCAGCCAAGGCCAGGGTTCCTACGAGCAGTACGTC.

In this sample, this clone turned up a few times. The gene calls are TRBV7-8 and TRBJ2-7; 10 bases are a match to TRBD1. Germline loops: CDR1 SGHVS, CDR2 FQNEAQ. Trimming took 5 bases from V and 1 from J; bases not matched to a gene: 8. This CDR3 comprises 16 residues. Here the CDR3 reads CASSTPGTGESYEQYF. The CDR3 region has the DNA TGTGCCAGCAGCACCCCCGGGACAGGGGAATCCTACGAGCAGTACTTC. Together with reference TRBV7-8 and TRBJ2-7, the CDR3 gives the full variable domain: GAGVSQSPRYKVAKRGQDVALRCDPISGHVSLFWYQQALGQGPEFLTYFQNEAQLDKSGLPSDRFFAERPEGSVSTLKIQRTQQEDSAVYLCASSTPGTGESYEQYFGPGTRLTVT.

CDR3 in amino acids: CASTYQGGGYGYTF. The CDR3 DNA is TGTGCCAGCACCTACCAGGGGGGAGGCTATGGCTACACCTTC. The rearrangement uses TRBV6-5 and TRBJ1-2; the match to TRBD1 covers 7 bases. The CDR3 runs to 14 residues. Germline V gene data show CDR1 as MNHEY and CDR2 as SVGAGI. V was pared by 7 bases and J by 4 bases, with 9 bases of the junction left unmatched.

This rearrangement joins TRBV5-1 to TRBJ1-5, with D tentatively TRBD1 (5 bases). V shed 0 bases and J shed 4 bases, with 11 bases lying between them. The CDR3 extends over 15 amino acids. Germline V CDR1 and CDR2: SGHRS, YFSETQ. CDR3 DNA sequence: TGCGCCAGCAGCTTGGGGACATCCAATAATCAGCCCCAGCATTTT. Its translation is CASSLGTSNNQPQHF.

The rearrangement links TRBV10-3 to TRBJ2-3; D gene ambiguous. Looked up from germline, CDR1 is ENHRY and CDR2 is SYGVKD. The CDR3 runs 14 residues. With 3 bases removed from V and 3 bases from J, the gap between germline ends came to 10 bases. The CDR3 DNA reads as TGTGCCATCAGTGACCCCACTACTACAGATACGCAGTATTTT. Its protein is CAISDPTTTDTQYF.

The chain recombines TRBV6-2 or TRBV6-3 with TRBJ1-5, with a tentative D call TRBD1 (5 bases). V dropped 2 bases and J dropped 11 bases, with 13 bases sitting between them. CDR1 MNHEY and CDR2 SVGEGT come from the germline V gene. This CDR3 comprises 13 residues. CDR3 protein: CASSYGQVEAQHF. In nucleotides, the CDR3 is TGTGCCAGCAGTTACGGACAAGTGGAAGCCCAGCATTTT.

CDR3 DNA sequence: TGTGCCTGGAGTGATAGCAAAGAGACCCAGTACTTC. Protein product: CAWSDSKETQYF. The rearrangement joins TRBV30 to TRBJ2-5, with unresolved D. The length of the CDR3 is 12 residues. V was pared by 1 base and J by 3 bases, with 6 bases between. The germline CDR1 and CDR2 sequences are GTSNPN and SVGIG (reference sequence).

This clone showed up just a few times. The rearrangement joins TRBV30 to TRBJ2-7, with D perhaps matching TRBD1 (6 bases). The germline V gene encodes CDR1 GTSNPN and CDR2 SVGIG (reference sequence). V was clipped by 0 bases and J by 6 bases, with 15 bases between them. The CDR3 extends over 14 amino acids. The CDR3 loop reads CAWSVPSGVGEQYF. DNA of the CDR3: TGTGCCTGGAGTGTACCTTCAGGGGTGGGCGAGCAGTACTTC.

V and J are TRBV7-9 and TRBJ1-3; D gene unclear. Trimming took off 5 bases at V and 3 bases at J, with 14 bases between the two ends. Germline values: CDR1 SEHNR, CDR2 FQNEAQ (reference sequence). The CDR3 sequence is 15 residues long. CDR3: CASSLVTGIGNTIYF. The CDR3, as DNA: TGTGCCAGCAGCCTAGTCACGGGAATTGGAAACACCATATATTTT.

This clone was detected once. This chain links TRBV6-5 with TRBJ2-7; D perhaps matches TRBD1 (5 bases). Trimming took off 10 bases at V and 4 bases at J, with 14 bases between the two ends. The length of the CDR3 is 12 residues. Germline-derived CDR1 and CDR2 are MNHEY and SVGAGI. The CDR3 DNA is TGTGCCATTTCGGACATCAGATACGAGCAGTACTTC. It codes for CAISDIRYEQYF.